The present entry profiles one T cell receptor (beta chain) with its context. Its antigen is still unknown. Base quality data are lacking; no much larger clone is found one base away. In total, approximately 610 healthy bone marrow donors made up the cohort. All cohort members were sampled while nominally healthy, although unrecorded immune exposures were likely present. The donor tested CMV seronegative, placing the donor among the 352 seronegative members of the cohort. A peripheral blood sample was collected from each donor, and TCR beta sequencing was performed on peripheral blood mononuclear cells. Genomic DNA extraction from the blood cell samples was performed with the Qiagen DNeasy Blood Extraction Kit. These data come from a study of cytomegalovirus exposure and HLA in healthy donors (dated by TCRdb to 2015 to 2018). Turning to the overall study: According to an earlier analysis of several hundred of the donors, about 179 million T cells yielded 90 million to 130 million unique TCR beta sequences and approximately 300 Gb of sequence data. An early release that covered about 600 HLA-typed donors contained approximately 300 gigabases of sequencing data and 85 million to 100 million unique TCR sequences. Typing coverage differed by locus: A, B, C, DRB1 and DQB1 were typed in roughly 620-640 donors, DQA1 in roughly 510, DPA1 in approximately 600, and DPB1 in roughly 450. An earlier analysis of some 500 of the donors applied high-throughput TCR beta sequencing to assess whether each TCR beta V gene segment acted as functional or pseudogenic. The study combined high-throughput TCR immunosequencing, statistical association of individual TCRs with disease status, and machine learning to predict cytomegalovirus infection status. To study patterns of TCR occurrence, a later analysis re-analyzed previously published TCR beta repertoires from more than 550 donors and added high-resolution HLA genotyping. Of the 398 genotyped donors, 75% to 85% were placed in the genetic ancestry cluster associated with self-reported Caucasian donors. The study used immunosequencing to profile the T cell repertoires of some 600 subjects and linked those repertoires to cytomegalovirus serostatus. Because of strong linkage in the cohort, roughly five DR-DQ haplotypes were treated as single units for association and clustering. Alongside the repertoire data, information on donor age, sex, ethnicity and CMV serostatus was compiled. Both class I and class II loci were covered by HLA typing, at four-digit resolution. Along with the roughly 670-subject first cohort, a separate validation cohort of approximately 110 different subjects was used. All discovery cohort repertoires had been generated using a single sequencing platform. A later genetic analysis used genome-wide SNP genotypes for about three fifths of the 666 donors, treating that subset as a discovery cohort. Rather than using new phenotypic data, the later analysis identified candidate immune exposures from TCR beta sequences and from how often those sequences occurred across donors. Across some 400 genotyped donors of the cohort, an average of about 200,000 unique TCR beta nucleotide sequences per donor were sequenced, and approximately 17% of those sequences were non-productive. The study aimed to test whether signatures of past pathogen exposure could be identified by cataloging public T cell receptors. Paper-wide results and their limitations: In a later analysis, 16,951 TCR beta sequences were associated with specific HLA alleles at a false discovery rate of 0.05. A later analysis found that HLA-associated TCR beta chains were more clonally expanded and had lower generation probabilities than equally common non-associated chains. According to a later analysis, parvovirus B19, influenza, CMV and Epstein-Barr virus appeared linked to several top co-occurrence clusters. Most CMV-associated TCR beta chains appeared to be HLA-restricted in a later analysis, and the HLA associations seemed to be driven largely by CMV exposure. In vitro tests confirmed that three of the cytomegalovirus-associated TCR beta chains recognize cytomegalovirus antigens. According to the authors, the approach could potentially be generalized to other disease states and immunological phenotypes. A group of highly shared sequence variants was considered likely to be a technical artifact of the sequencing pipeline. In a later genetic analysis, fewer N-insertions in productive TCRs were reported among donors in an Asian-associated ancestry cluster than the approximately 630-donor mean. Linkage disequilibrium might explain the correlated functional status among segregating V segments, but an unknown experimental factor could not be excluded. The cohort was sequenced for TCR beta chains only, and without alpha or paired-chain data the features that could be detected were limited. In a later analysis, the rate of TCR association differed among HLA loci, with DRB1 alleles having the most associated TCRs and HLA-C alleles having the fewest. A further reported finding was that TCR beta sequences accurately predicted the HLA-A and HLA-B alleles for most subjects in the first cohort. Assigning TCR associations to individual alleles was difficult when HLA alleles, especially DR and DQ, strongly co-occurred. Because counts were too low, some 16 rarely observed V segments, including chromosome 9 orphons, were excluded from the earlier analysis of some 590 of the donors. Cytomegalovirus status was reported to be diagnosed by the classifier with high specificity and sensitivity in both the original and validation cohorts. CMV serostatus was the only immune exposure information available for the cohort. The study gave a list of about 150 TCR beta chains associated with cytomegalovirus. While some public TCRs were present in many individuals, most TCR sequences turned up only very rarely across donors. In an earlier analysis of about 600 of the donors, most TCR beta V segments appeared in productive rearrangements about 87% or about 30% of the time, broadly matching IMGT annotations. Presence/absence analyses assumed roughly uniform sequencing depth across donors, an assumption that may not hold. HLA typing was unavailable for some donors at each locus, so association tests used only the typed subset. In a later genetic analysis, a missense DCLRE1C variant was associated with V-gene and J-gene trimming of TCR beta chains, and the association was replicated in an independent cohort.

Receptors were amplified or captured by the immunoSEQ multiplex PCR assay. For the multiplex PCR, a mixture combining 60 forward primers for TCR Vbeta segments and 13 reverse primers for TCR Jbeta segments was used. The CDR3 region of rearranged TCR beta genes was amplified from genomic DNA by a multiplex PCR assay. The Illumina HiSeq System was used to sequence the amplified TCR beta libraries as 87-base-pair reads. Per the source publication's procedure: A later analysis counted about 80 million unique TCR beta chains across the 650 to 700 repertoires, and 10 million to 12 million of these chains were shared by at least two donors. Raw reads were error-corrected and collapsed into unique sequences with a nearest-neighbor algorithm that merged closely related sequences to remove PCR and sequencing errors. To assign V, D and J gene segments, CDR3 sequences were aligned to IMGT reference sequences. Each retained sequence needed at least a six-nucleotide match to both a V gene segment and a J gene segment. Rearrangements were classified as productive when the CDR3 lacked stop codons and remained in frame with V and J, and all other rearrangements were classified as non-productive. Following IMGT convention, CDR3 was defined as the stretch from the second conserved V-encoded cysteine up to the conserved J-encoded phenylalanine. The earlier analysis of roughly 590 of the donors excluded any sequence lacking an unambiguous match to a single V gene segment. An earlier analysis of fewer than 750 of the donors classified V segments as functional when productive rearrangements were above 56.7% and as segregating when the standard deviation between donors was above 5%. A statistical classification framework was built for diagnosing cytomegalovirus status from the catalog of TCR beta chain sequences. V and J gene assignment, in a later analysis, came from comparing TCR nucleotide sequences with IMGT/GENE-DB human TR gene sequences. Using the TCRdist pipeline, a later analysis assigned CDR3 sequences along with most-parsimonious VDJ recombination scenarios. A later analysis defined each TCR beta chain by its CDR3 amino acid sequence plus V-gene family, and excluded reads lacking a unique V-gene family. As a way to deal with suspected cross-contamination and a sequencing artifact, a later analysis dropped approximately 570 nucleotide sequences that were highly shared and had low generation probability. In a later analysis, a clonal expansion index was calculated for each public chain from normalized within-repertoire ranks of inferred template counts. In a later analysis, generation probabilities were computed with a VDJ recombination model fitted to out-of-frame rearrangements, and the resulting probabilities were checked against IGoR. A later analysis scored TCR-TCR, TCR-HLA and TCR-CMV co-occurrence with hypergeometric tests, applying a repertoire-size bias correction to TCR pairs. In a later analysis, false discovery rates were estimated by permuting HLA or CMV assignments 20 times. In a later analysis, co-occurring TCRs were grouped using DBSCAN, and TCRdist sequence similarity was added for clustering within HLA-allele-positive subsets. Repertoires with fewer than 30,000 or more than 120,000 public chains were left out of co-occurrence clustering, as were five repertoires with anomalous nucleotide sharing. Here the immuneACCESS table is served through TCRdb, limited to in-frame sequences with V and J called. Missing clones are a known gap in these copies; in checked studies unresolved V genes cover under half, and the rest lacks a known reason. Clone size and V and J calls were adopted from that table, with D and trimming inferred from the DNA. Counted in this sample were approximately 100,000 clones; approximately 80% of them appeared once. The ten most abundant clones make up 2.7% of the sample.

The TCR was taken from a female donor in good health and CMV-seronegative. Source material: PBMCs.

The nucleotide sequence is TGTGCCAGCAGCTTAGGGGACAGGGGTGGTGAAAAACTGTTTTTT. This translates into CASSLGDRGGEKLFF. Recombination connected TRBV11-2 to TRBJ1-4; TRBD1 lines up with 10 middle nucleotides. The CDR1 and CDR2 encoded by the germline V gene are SGHAT and FQNNGV. The CDR3 runs 15 amino acids, cysteine and phenylalanine included. Just CDR3 DNA is preserved here, 45 bases in frame from base 1. Trimming leaves V shorter by 1 base and J shorter by 7 bases, with the junction holding 3 bases beyond the gene matches. Supplemented by the reference TRBV11-2 and TRBJ1-4 proteins around the CDR3, the complete variable domain is EAGVAQSPRYKIIEKRQSVAFWCNPISGHATLYWYQQILGQGPKLLIQFQNNGVVDDSQLPKDRFSAERLKGVDSTLKIQPAKLEDSAVYLCASSLGDRGGEKLFFGSGTQLSVL.